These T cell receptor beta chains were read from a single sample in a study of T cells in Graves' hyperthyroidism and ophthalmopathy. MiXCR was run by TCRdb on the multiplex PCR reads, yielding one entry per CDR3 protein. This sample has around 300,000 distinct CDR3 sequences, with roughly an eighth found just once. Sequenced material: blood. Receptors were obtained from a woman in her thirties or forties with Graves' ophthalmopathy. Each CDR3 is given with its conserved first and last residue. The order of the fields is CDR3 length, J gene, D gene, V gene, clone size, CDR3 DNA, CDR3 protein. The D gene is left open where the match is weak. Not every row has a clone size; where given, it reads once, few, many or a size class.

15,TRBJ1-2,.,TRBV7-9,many,TGTGCCAGCAGCTTAGATGGGGGGCCGCACTATGGCTACACCTTC,CASSLDGGPHYGYTF
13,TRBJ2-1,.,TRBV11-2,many,TGTGCCAGCAGCTTTCAGGGATACAATGAGCAGTTCTTC,CASSFQGYNEQFF
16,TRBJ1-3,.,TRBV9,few,TGTGCCAGCAGCCGACAGTCCCTGAGCTCTGGAAACACCATATATTTT,CASSRQSLSSGNTIYF
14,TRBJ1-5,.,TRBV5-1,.,TGCGCCAGCAGCTTGGGCGAATGGGGACAGCCCCAGCATTTT,CASSLGEWGQPQHF
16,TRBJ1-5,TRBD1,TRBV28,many,TGTGCCAGCAGCCTGCTGACAGGGCAAACCAATCAGCCCCAGCATTTT,CASSLLTGQTNQPQHF
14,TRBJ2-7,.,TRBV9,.,TGTGCCAGCAGCTTAACGGGTCCAGGTTCCGAGCAGTACTTC,CASSLTGPGSEQYF
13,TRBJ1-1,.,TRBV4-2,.,TGTGCCAGCAGCCAACACTTGTTCACTGAAGCTTTCTTT,CASSQHLFTEAFF
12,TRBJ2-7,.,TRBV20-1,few,TGCAGTGTTGGGCGGGCCTCCTACGAGCAGTACTTC,CSVGRASYEQYF
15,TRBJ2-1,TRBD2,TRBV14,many,TGTGCCAGCAGCGCCCCCGGGGGGGGATACAATGAGCAGTTCTTC,CASSAPGGGYNEQFF
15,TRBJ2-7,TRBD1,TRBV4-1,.,TGCGCCAGCAGCCAAGAGCCGTTTCAGGGGGACGAGCAGTACTTC,CASSQEPFQGDEQYF
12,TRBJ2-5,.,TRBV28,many,TGTGCCAGCAGTTTGTTTCGGAAAACCCAGTACTTC,CASSLFRKTQYF
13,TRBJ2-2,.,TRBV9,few,TGTGCCAGCAGCGATAACGGGGCCGGGGAGCTGTTTTTT,CASSDNGAGELFF
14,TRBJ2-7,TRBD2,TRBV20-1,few,TGCAGTGCCCCCCACTCGCGGGAGCCCGACGAGCAGTACTTC,CSAPHSREPDEQYF
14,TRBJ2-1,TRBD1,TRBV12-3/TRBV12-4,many,TGTGCCAGCAGTGAGGGGGCAGGTTACAATGAGCAGTTCTTC,CASSEGAGYNEQFF
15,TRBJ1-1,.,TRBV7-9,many,TGTGCCAGCAGCTTAGTGTCAGGGAAGGACACTGAAGCTTTCTTT,CASSLVSGKDTEAFF
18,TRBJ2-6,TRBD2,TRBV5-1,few,TGCGCCAGCAGCTTGGTTCTAGCGGGGAGCTCTGGGGCCAACGTCCTGACTTTC,CASSLVLAGSSGANVLTF
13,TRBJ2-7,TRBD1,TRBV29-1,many,TGCAGCGTGCGGGGACAGGGGATCTACGAGCAGTACTTC,CSVRGQGIYEQYF
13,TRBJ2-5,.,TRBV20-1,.,TGCAGTGCTAGAGTGGGGACCCAAGAGACCCAGTACTTC,CSARVGTQETQYF
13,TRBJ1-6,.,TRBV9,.,TGTGCCAGCAGAAAAGGGGATAATTCACCCCTCCACTTT,CASRKGDNSPLHF
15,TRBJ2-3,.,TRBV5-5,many,TGTGCCAGCAGCTGGGCCAGCTCTAGCACAGATACGCAGTATTTT,CASSWASSSTDTQYF
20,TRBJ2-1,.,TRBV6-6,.,TGTGCCAGCAGTTACACACCGCCGGGACCCCGGGACCGCAGGTACAATGAGCAGTTCTTC,CASSYTPPGPRDRRYNEQFF
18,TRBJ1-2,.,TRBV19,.,TGTGCCAGTAGTACTAACGAACGTACAGGGAGATCCGCTAGTGGCTACACCTTC,CASSTNERTGRSASGYTF
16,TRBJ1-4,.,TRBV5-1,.,TGCGCCAGCAGCTTGGGGACAGAGGGACTGATAGAAAAACTGTTTTTT,CASSLGTEGLIEKLFF
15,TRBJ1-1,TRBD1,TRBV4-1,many,TGCGCCAGCAGCCAAAGGACAGGGAAGGCCACTGAAGCTTTCTTT,CASSQRTGKATEAFF
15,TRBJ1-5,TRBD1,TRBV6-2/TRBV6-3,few,TGTGCCAGCAGCAAACAGGGGGAAGTCAATCAGCCCCAGCATTTT,CASSKQGEVNQPQHF
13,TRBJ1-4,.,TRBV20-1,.,TGCAGTGCTACTGAGGGGGTTCGCGAAAAACTGTTTTTT,CSATEGVREKLFF
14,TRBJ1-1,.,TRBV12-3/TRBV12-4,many,TGTGCCAGCAGTTTAGTGAGGGGACGGACTGAAGCTTTCTTT,CASSLVRGRTEAFF
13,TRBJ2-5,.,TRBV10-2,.,TGCGCCAGCAGTTTTGACAGCGAGGAAACCCAGTACTTC,CASSFDSEETQYF
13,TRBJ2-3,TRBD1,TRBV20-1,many,TGCAGTGCTAGTCGACAGGGGTTAGATACGCAGTATTTT,CSASRQGLDTQYF
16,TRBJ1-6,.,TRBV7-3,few,TGTGCCAGCAGCTTTGTCCCGGGGTCCTATAATTCACCCCTCCACTTT,CASSFVPGSYNSPLHF
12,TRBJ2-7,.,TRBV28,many,TGTGCCAGCAGTCCCCATATAAGCGAGCAGTACTTC,CASSPHISEQYF
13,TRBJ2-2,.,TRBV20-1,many,TGCAGTGTGTCAGGGTTGAACACCGGGGAGCTGTTTTTT,CSVSGLNTGELFF
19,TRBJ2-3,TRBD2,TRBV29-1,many,TGCAGCGGTCAGGGGGTATGGGAACTAGCGGGGGCCAATAAGGATACGCAGTATTTT,CSGQGVWELAGANKDTQYF
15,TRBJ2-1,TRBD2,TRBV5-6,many,TGTGCCAGCAGCGACTCAGCGGGGGACGACAATGAGCAGTTCTTC,CASSDSAGDDNEQFF
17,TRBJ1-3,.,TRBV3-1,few,TGTGCCAGCAGCCATCCCATCAGGGACGGGTCTGGAAACACCATATATTTT,CASSHPIRDGSGNTIYF
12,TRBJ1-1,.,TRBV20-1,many,TGCAGTGCTAGTCTCTCAGAGACTGAAGCTTTCTTT,CSASLSETEAFF
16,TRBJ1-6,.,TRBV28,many,TGTGCCAGCAGGGTCATAAGGACAGCCAATAATTCACCCCTCCACTTT,CASRVIRTANNSPLHF
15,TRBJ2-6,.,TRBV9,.,TGTGCCAGCTTTTTGAGGTCCCCTGGGGCCAACGTCCTGACTTTC,CASFLRSPGANVLTF
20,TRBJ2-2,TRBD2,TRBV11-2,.,TGTGCCAGCAGCCTACTACGACTAGCGGGGGGGACTACGAACACCGGGGAGCTGTTTTTT,CASSLLRLAGGTTNTGELFF
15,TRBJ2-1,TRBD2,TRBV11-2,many,TGTGCCAGCAGCTTTGGGCTAGCGGGAGATGGTGAGCAGTTCTTC,CASSFGLAGDGEQFF
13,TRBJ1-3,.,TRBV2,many,TGTGCCAGCAGGGCACAGAGGGCGGACACCATATATTTT,CASRAQRADTIYF
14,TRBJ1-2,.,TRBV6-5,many,TGTGCCAGCAGTTATGGGCAGGGTGGGCGCGGCTACACCTTC,CASSYGQGGRGYTF
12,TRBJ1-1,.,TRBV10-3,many,TGTGCCATCAGTGAGAGGGCCGGGGAAGCTTTCTTT,CAISERAGEAFF
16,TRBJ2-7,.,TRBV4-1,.,TGCGCCAGCAGCCTGCTCTTTAGGACATCGGACTACGAGCAGTACTTC,CASSLLFRTSDYEQYF
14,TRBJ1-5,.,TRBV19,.,TGTGCCAGTAAGACATTGGGGAGCAATCAGCCCCAGCATTTT,CASKTLGSNQPQHF
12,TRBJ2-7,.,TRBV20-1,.,TGCAGTGCAGGGACTGGGAGCTACGAGCAGTACTTC,CSAGTGSYEQYF
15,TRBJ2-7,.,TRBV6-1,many,TGTGCCAGCAGTGAAAATTTCCGGGCCACCTACGAGCAGTACTTC,CASSENFRATYEQYF
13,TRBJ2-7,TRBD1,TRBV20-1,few,TGCAGTGCTACCGGGACAGGGTCCTACGAGCAGTACTTC,CSATGTGSYEQYF
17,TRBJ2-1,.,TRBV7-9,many,TGTGCCAGCAGCCGAGGACGACAGTTTAGCTCCTACAATGAGCAGTTCTTC,CASSRGRQFSSYNEQFF
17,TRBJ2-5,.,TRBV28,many,TGTGCCAGCACCCTCCTCTCGGGGCAGGCGACTAAAGAGACCCAGTACTTC,CASTLLSGQATKETQYF
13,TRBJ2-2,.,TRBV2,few,TGTGCCAGCAGTGAGGGATCATCCGGGGAGCTGTTTTTT,CASSEGSSGELFF
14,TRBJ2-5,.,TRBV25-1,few,TGTGCCAGCAGTGAATCGGTAGACAGACAAAGCCAGTACTTC,CASSESVDRQSQYF
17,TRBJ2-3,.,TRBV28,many,TGTGCCAGCAGTTTGGGCCCCGTTTCGGGTTCCACAGATACGCAGTATTTT,CASSLGPVSGSTDTQYF
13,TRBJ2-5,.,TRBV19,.,TGTGCCGCCGGAAAGGACGGGACGAGGACCCAGTACTTC,CAAGKDGTRTQYF
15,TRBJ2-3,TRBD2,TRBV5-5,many,TGTGCCAGCAGCACCTACCGGGACTACACAGATACGCAGTATTTT,CASSTYRDYTDTQYF
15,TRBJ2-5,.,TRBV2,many,TGTGCCAGCAGACGACTCCTATTATTGAAAGAGACCCAGTACTTC,CASRRLLLLKETQYF
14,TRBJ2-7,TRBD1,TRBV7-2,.,TGTGCCAGCAGCTTTACTACCGGGACAGCCGAGCAGTACTTC,CASSFTTGTAEQYF
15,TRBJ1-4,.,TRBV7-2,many,TGTGCCAGCAGCCCCGATCTGGCCGGGAGTGAAAAACTGTTTTTT,CASSPDLAGSEKLFF
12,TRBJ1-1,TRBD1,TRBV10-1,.,TGCGCCAGCAATGGACAGGGCACTGAAGCTTTCTTT,CASNGQGTEAFF
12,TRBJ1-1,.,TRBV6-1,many,TGTGCCAGCAGTGAGTTCCAACAGAAAGCTTTCTTT,CASSEFQQKAFF